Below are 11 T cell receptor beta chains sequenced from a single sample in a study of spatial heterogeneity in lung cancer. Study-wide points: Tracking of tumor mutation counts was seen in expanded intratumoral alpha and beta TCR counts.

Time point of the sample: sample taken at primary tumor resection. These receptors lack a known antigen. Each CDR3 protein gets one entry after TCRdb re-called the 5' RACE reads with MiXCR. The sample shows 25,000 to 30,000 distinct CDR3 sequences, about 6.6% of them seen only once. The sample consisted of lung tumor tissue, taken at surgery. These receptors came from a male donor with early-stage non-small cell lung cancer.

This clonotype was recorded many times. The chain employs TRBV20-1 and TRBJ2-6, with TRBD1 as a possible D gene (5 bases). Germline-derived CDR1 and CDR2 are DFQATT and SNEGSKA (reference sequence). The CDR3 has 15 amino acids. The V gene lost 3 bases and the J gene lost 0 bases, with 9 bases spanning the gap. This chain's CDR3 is CSARVDSSGANVLTF. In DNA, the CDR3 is TGCAGTGCTAGGGTAGACAGCTCTGGGGCCAACGTCCTGACTTTC.

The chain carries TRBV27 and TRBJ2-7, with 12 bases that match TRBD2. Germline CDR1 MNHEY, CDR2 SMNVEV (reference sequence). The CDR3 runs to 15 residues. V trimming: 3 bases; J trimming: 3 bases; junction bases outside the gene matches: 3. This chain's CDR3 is CASSFRTSGDYEQYF. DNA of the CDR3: TGTGCCAGCAGTTTCCGGACTAGCGGGGACTACGAGCAGTACTTC.

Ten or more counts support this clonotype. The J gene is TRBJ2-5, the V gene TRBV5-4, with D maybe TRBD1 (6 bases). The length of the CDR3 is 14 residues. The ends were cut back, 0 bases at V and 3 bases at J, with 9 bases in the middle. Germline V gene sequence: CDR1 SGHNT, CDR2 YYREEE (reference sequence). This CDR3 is CASSLDRVEETQYF. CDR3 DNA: TGTGCCAGCAGCTTGGACAGGGTCGAAGAGACCCAGTACTTC.

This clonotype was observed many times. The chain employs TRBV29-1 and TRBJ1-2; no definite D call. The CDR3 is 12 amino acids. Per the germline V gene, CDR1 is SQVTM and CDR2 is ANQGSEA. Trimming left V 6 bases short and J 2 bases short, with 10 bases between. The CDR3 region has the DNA TGCAGCGTAGGTACACCAAACTATGGCTACACCTTC. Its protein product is CSVGTPNYGYTF.

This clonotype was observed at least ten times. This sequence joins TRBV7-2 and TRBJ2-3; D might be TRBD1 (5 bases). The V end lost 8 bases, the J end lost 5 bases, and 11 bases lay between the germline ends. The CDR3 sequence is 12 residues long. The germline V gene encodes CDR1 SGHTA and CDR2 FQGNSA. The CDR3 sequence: CASGVTGDTQYF. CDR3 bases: TGTGCCAGCGGTGTAACAGGAGATACGCAGTATTTT.

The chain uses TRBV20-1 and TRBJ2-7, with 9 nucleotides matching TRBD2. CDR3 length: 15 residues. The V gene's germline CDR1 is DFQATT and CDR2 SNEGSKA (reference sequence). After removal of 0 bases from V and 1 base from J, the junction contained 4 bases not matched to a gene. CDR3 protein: CSARDLLAGSYEQYF. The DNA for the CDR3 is TGCAGTGCTAGAGATTTGCTAGCGGGGTCCTACGAGCAGTACTTC.

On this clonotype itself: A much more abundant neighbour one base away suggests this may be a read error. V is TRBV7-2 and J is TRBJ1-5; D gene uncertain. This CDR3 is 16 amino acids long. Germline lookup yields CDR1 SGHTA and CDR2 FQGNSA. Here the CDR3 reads CASSLGVPYSNQPRHF. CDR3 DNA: TGTGCCAGCAGCTTAGGAGTCCCCTATAGCAATCAGCCCCGGCATTTT.

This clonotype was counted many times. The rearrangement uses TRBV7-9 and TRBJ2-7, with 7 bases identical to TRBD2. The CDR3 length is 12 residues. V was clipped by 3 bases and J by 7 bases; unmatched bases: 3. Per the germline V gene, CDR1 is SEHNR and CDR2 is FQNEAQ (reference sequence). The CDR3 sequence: CASSLGGREQYF. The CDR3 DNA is TGTGCCAGCAGCTTGGGGGGGAGAGAGCAGTACTTC.

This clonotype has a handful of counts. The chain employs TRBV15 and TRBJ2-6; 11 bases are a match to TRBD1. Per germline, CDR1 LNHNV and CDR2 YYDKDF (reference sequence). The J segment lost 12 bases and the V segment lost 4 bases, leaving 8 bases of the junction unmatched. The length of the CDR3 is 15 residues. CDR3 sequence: CATSTFAGTGGVLTF. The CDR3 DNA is TGTGCCACCAGCACCTTTGCCGGGACAGGGGGCGTCCTGACTTTC. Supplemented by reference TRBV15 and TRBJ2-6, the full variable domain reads DAMVIQNPRYQVTQFGKPVTLSCSQTLNHNVMYWYQQKSSQAPKLLFHYYDKDFNNEADTPDNFQSRRPNTSFCFLDIRSPGLGDTAMYLCATSTFAGTGGVLTFGAGSRLTVL.

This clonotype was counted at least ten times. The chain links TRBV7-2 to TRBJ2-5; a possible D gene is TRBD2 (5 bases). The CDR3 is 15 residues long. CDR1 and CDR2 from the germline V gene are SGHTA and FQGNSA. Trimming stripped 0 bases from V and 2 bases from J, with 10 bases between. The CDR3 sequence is CASSLAPRGQETQYF. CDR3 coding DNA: TGTGCCAGCAGCTTAGCCCCCCGCGGGCAAGAGACCCAGTACTTC.

The DNA of the CDR3 is TGTGCCAGCACCCGTATAGGCTATCCCCCTGATGAGCAGTTCTTC. Protein sequence: CASTRIGYPPDEQFF. This chain connects TRBV7-9 to TRBJ2-1; D is undetermined. Trimming took 7 bases from V and 8 from J, leaving 21 bases between them. Germline V gene lookup returns CDR1 SEHNR and CDR2 FQNEAQ (reference sequence). This CDR3 is built from 15 residues.